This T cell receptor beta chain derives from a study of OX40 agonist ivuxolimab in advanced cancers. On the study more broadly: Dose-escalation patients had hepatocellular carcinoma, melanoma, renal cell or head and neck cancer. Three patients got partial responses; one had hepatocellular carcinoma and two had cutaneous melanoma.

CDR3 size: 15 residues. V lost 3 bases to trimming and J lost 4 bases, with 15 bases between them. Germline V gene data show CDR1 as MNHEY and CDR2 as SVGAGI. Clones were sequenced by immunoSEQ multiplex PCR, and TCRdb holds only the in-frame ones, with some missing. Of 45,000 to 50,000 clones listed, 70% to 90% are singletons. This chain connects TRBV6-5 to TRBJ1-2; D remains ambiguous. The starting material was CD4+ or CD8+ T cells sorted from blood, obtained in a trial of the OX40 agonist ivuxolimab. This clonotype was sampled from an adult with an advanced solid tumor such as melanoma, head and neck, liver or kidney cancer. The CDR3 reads CASSYSLQPIYGYTF. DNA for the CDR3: TGTGCCAGCAGTTATTCCCTACAGCCTATCTATGGCTACACCTTC.